This T cell receptor (beta chain) was recovered during a study of blood T cell repertoires in COVID-19. Study details: The United States, Italy and Spain provided the acute and convalescent COVID-19 samples. Sample material is recorded as cDNA or gDNA derived from T cells, B-cell-depleted T cells, or PBMCs.

This clone has only one observation. Under the authors' procedure: Amplifying reference gene primers gave estimates of nucleated cell counts. Profiled with immunoSEQ multiplex PCR; TCRdb holds only in-frame clones, not every one. V and J calls and clone size follow that table, whereas D and trimming were derived from the DNA. This table holds 150,000 to 200,000 clones, about 86% found once. The V gene lost 0 bases and the J gene lost 4 bases, with 12 bases spanning the gap. Germline loops: CDR1 MNHEY, CDR2 SVGAGI. The CDR3 loop spans 15 amino acids. The clonotype comes from a man over 45 with active or convalescent COVID-19. The chain recombines TRBV6-5 with TRBJ2-5, with D perhaps TRBD2 (6 bases). Sequenced input: peripheral blood. In nucleotides, the CDR3 is TGTGCCAGCAGTTACTCGCTCGGGGGAAGAGAGACCCAGTACTTC. This gives the protein CASSYSLGGRETQYF.